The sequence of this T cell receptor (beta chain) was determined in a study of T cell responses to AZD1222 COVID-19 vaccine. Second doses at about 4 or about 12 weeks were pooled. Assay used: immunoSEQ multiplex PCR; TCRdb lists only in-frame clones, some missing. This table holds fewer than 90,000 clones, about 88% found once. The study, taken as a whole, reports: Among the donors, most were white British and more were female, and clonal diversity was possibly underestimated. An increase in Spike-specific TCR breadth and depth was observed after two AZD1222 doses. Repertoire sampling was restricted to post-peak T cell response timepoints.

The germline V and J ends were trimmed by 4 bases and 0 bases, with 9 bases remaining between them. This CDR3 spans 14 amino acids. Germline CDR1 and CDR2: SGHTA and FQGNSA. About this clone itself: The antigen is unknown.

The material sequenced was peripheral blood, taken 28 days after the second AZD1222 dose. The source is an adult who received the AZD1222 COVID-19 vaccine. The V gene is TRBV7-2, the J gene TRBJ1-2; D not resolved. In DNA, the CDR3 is TGTGCCAGCAGCTCCGACAACGCTAACTATGGCTACACCTTC. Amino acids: CASSSDNANYGYTF.